A single T cell receptor (beta chain) is shown here with its context. This record comes from a study of shared clonotypes between healthy human individuals. Study in general: Those who served as donors were a couple of women and three men between the ages of 18 and 49.

Germline assignment: CDR1 SQVTM and CDR2 ANQGSEA. Trimming pared 4 bases from V and 7 bases from J, leaving 14 bases between. The CDR3 length is 12 residues. Deep-level settings were used for running the assay. Measured with immunoSEQ multiplex PCR; TCRdb has only the in-frame clones, and not every one. The sample lists roughly 2,300,000 clones; 85% to 95% were seen once. The source of this sequence is a man aged 18 to 35 in good health. Some clones in this sample may be carry-over from other donors' samples. The rearrangement joins TRBV29-1 to TRBJ2-7, with D perhaps TRBD1 (6 bases). The material sequenced was naive CD4+ T cells from PBMCs. Subset defined: CD45RA+ positively selected. The CDR3 DNA reads TGCAGCGTTGTCAACCTAGGGGGAGAGCAGTACTTC. Protein: CSVVNLGGEQYF.